This T cell receptor (beta chain) was profiled in a study of T-cell reconstitution after alpha-beta-depleted transplantation in children. Points from the study as a whole: The origin of alpha-beta T cells about two months after transplant was reportedly several hundred expanded graft clones. After one year, T-cell counts and TCRbeta diversity mostly came from new T cells.

Library preparation (for TCRbeta) was performed with unique molecular identifiers. A single record per CDR3 protein comes from TCRdb applying MiXCR to the PCR reads. The data contain 300,000 to 400,000 distinct CDR3 sequences, 15% to 20% of them singletons. This clonotype came up a few times. Its target is unknown. This CDR3 comprises 15 residues. Unmatched junction bases numbered 5, after V lost 0 bases and J lost 2 bases. Germline V lookup: CDR1 SGDLS, CDR2 YYNGEE. This specimen consisted of PBMCs, mostly from graft donor cells, obtained 360 days after TCRalphabeta/CD19-depleted stem cell transplant. The V gene is TRBV9, the J gene TRBJ2-7; 7 bases are a match to TRBD1. The clonotype comes from a male patient aged 2 to 9 who had a stem cell transplant for acute lymphoblastic leukemia, so the T cells may come from the graft donor. The CDR3 DNA reads as TGTGCCAGCAGCGTAGGTTGGGACAGACCCTACGAGCAGTACTTC. The encoded protein is CASSVGWDRPYEQYF. Full variable domain (outside the CDR3, taken from reference TRBV9 and TRBJ2-7): DSGVTQTPKHLITATGQRVTLRCSPRSGDLSVYWYQQSLDQGLQFLIQYYNGEERAKGNILERFSAQQFPDLHSELNLSSLELGDSALYFCASSVGWDRPYEQYFGPGTRLTVT.